Sequencing of this TCR beta chain was carried out in a study of PD-L1 blockade in urothelial cancer. Study at large: Twenty-five of 29 patients were males with bladder-origin urothelial cancer. Across tumor samples, the median number of T cells reached roughly 1,400.

This CDR3 is 13 amino acids long. The germline V gene encodes CDR1 LNHDA and CDR2 SQIVND (reference sequence). V was clipped by 3 bases and J by 4 bases, with 7 bases between them. Spiked synthetic TCR analogs estimated absolute template abundance per PCR. Each FFPE tumor had its DNA quantified by means of amplified housekeeping genes. Generated by immunoSEQ multiplex PCR, the TCRdb table keeps only in-frame clones and is missing some. The table records 2,500 to 3,000 clones, 30% to 40% of them present only once. The chain uses TRBV19 and TRBJ1-3; D is undetermined. This TCR derives from an older man with urothelial cancer. Sequenced material: tumor tissue, taken before atezolizumab (anti-PD-L1) treatment. CDR3 region: CASSITEGNTIYF. The CDR3, as DNA: TGTGCCAGTAGTATTACGGAAGGAAACACCATATATTTT.